This T cell receptor (beta chain) was recovered during a study of regulatory T cells in long-lasting Graves disease. In building TCR beta libraries, iRepertoire HTBI primers were used together with Arm-PCR of CDR3 regions. Using its own MiXCR run on the multiplex PCR reads, TCRdb lists one record per CDR3 protein. This sample yields approximately 440,000 distinct CDR3 sequences, of which around 15% are seen a single time; less than 15% belongs to the top ten. Time point defined: newly diagnosed GD, antithyroid drugs for less than 3 months. PBMC RNA served as the TCR library source. Germline V gene lookup returns CDR1 SGHDN and CDR2 FVKESK. Trimming removed 3 bases at V and 3 bases at J, with 9 bases between. The CDR3 is 13 amino acids. General study results and limits: Limited samples may have lowered accuracy.

Comments on this clonotype: Its antigen is undetermined.

This same sample was also part of a study on T cells in Graves' hyperthyroidism and ophthalmopathy.

The rearrangement uses TRBV14 and TRBJ2-7, with D uncertain. Here the sequenced sample was peripheral blood mononuclear cells (PBMCs), taken at new diagnosis, from a patient treated with antithyroid drugs. The receptor comes from a man aged 40-49 years with Graves disease. The CDR3: CASSHRLGYEQYF. As DNA, the CDR3 is TGTGCCAGCAGCCACCGGTTGGGCTACGAGCAGTACTTC.